Shown below are 17 T cell receptor beta chains from a single sample sequenced in a study of graft-versus-host responses after intestinal transplantation. Antigens for these TCRs are unknown. Only in-frame clones appear in the TCRdb table, and some are missing; sequencing was by immunoSEQ multiplex PCR. The table shows about 78,000 clones, with 85% to 90% occurring only once. The sequencing here drew on unstimulated CD8+ T cells sorted from spleen or lymph node cells, taken before transplant. The receptors come from a human donor who was the organ donor for an intestinal transplant.

J is TRBJ2-7 and V is TRBV6-1, with TRBD1 identical over 10 bases. From germline, CDR1 is MNHNS and CDR2 SASEGT. The V segment lost 1 base and the J segment 3 bases; nucleotides outside the gene matches: 6. CDR3 length equals 16 residues. CDR3 residues: CASSEGGWTGGYEQYV. CDR3 DNA: TGTGCCAGCAGTGAAGGGGGCTGGACAGGGGGCTACGAGCAGTACGTC.

The rearrangement joins TRBV25-1 to TRBJ2-7; D is uncertain. The V gene's germline CDR1 is MGHDK and CDR2 SYGVNS. The V end was cut by 4 bases, the J end by 0 bases, with 4 bases between. The CDR3 sequence is 12 residues long. CDR3: CASSGGSYEQYV. CDR3 DNA: TGTGCCAGCAGTGGCGGCTCCTACGAGCAGTACGTC.

The V gene is TRBV6-4, the J gene TRBJ2-3; TRBD2 matches at 9 bases. Losses at the gene ends were 2 bases for V and 1 base for J; bases not matched to a gene: 4. Germline V gene sequence: CDR1 MRHNA, CDR2 SNTAGT. The CDR3 length is 16 residues. The CDR3: CASSDVASGGTDTQYF. The CDR3 nucleotides are TGTGCCAGCAGTGACGTGGCTAGCGGGGGCACAGATACGCAGTATTTT.

The rearrangement links TRBV6-4 to TRBJ2-3, with a weak D call TRBD1 (6 bases). The CDR3 length is 16 residues. Trimming cost V 3 bases and J 6 bases, with 19 bases left between them. Germline CDR1 and CDR2: MRHNA and SNTAGT. This CDR3 is CASSETGIDGSDTQYF. Here the CDR3 DNA reads TGTGCCAGCAGTGAAACAGGGATTGATGGATCGGATACGCAGTATTTT.

This sequence joins TRBV9 and TRBJ1-6; a possible D gene is TRBD1 (5 bases). The CDR3 extends over 18 amino acids. The V gene's germline CDR1 is SGDLS and CDR2 YYNGEE. The germline V and J ends were trimmed by 1 base and 3 bases, with 17 bases remaining between them. The CDR3 loop reads CASSVKDSRNLYNSPLHF. For the CDR3, the DNA is TGTGCCAGCAGCGTAAAAGACAGCCGAAACCTCTATAATTCACCCCTCCACTTT.

J is TRBJ1-2 and V is TRBV2; no clear D. Germline values: CDR1 SNHLY, CDR2 FYNNEI. The CDR3 sequence is 14 residues long. V shed 6 bases and J shed 1 base, with 12 bases lying between them. The DNA of the CDR3 is TGTGCCAGCAGCCTTACCACAATTAACTATGGCTACACCTTC. Translated: CASSLTTINYGYTF. Looking up the rest from reference TRBV2 and TRBJ1-2 gives the full variable domain: EPEVTQTPSHQVTQMGQEVILRCVPISNHLYFYWYRQILGQKVEFLVSFYNNEISEKSEIFDDQFSVERPDGSNFTLKIRSTKLEDSAMYFCASSLTTINYGYTFGSGTRLTVV.

This clone was seen just once. The chain recombines TRBV6-5 with TRBJ2-2; D ambiguous. CDR3 length equals 15 residues. V was cut by 7 bases and J by 2 bases, with 14 bases left in between. Germline V gives CDR1 MNHEY, CDR2 SVGAGI. CDR3 in DNA: TGTGCCAGCATTCCCCGGTCGCCTAACACCGGGGAGCTGTTTTTT. Protein: CASIPRSPNTGELFF.

V is TRBV14 and J is TRBJ1-5; D might be TRBD1 (5 bases). The CDR3 consists of 15 residues. In germline, CDR1 is SGHDN, CDR2 FVKESK. Between the trimmed V and J ends, which lost 3 bases and 4 bases, there was a span of 13 bases. CDR3 sequence: CASSQGTGPNQPQHF. The CDR3 DNA sequence: TGTGCCAGCAGCCAGGGAACAGGACCTAATCAGCCCCAGCATTTT.

The gene calls are TRBV7-9 and TRBJ2-3; 9 bases match TRBD2. The CDR3 totals 16 residues. CDR1 is SEHNR, CDR2 FQNEAQ, per germline (reference sequence). V shed 5 bases, J shed 0 bases, and the junction held 6 bases outside the gene matches. The CDR3 coding sequence is TGTGCCAGCAGCCTTGAGCGGGGGGCCAGCACAGATACGCAGTATTTT. Protein: CASSLERGASTDTQYF.

This clone appeared a few times. The rearrangement joins TRBV16 to TRBJ1-6; D call uncertain. V gave up 1 base and J gave up 5 bases, with 9 bases separating them. Germline V CDR1 and CDR2: KGHSY, FQNENV. The length of the CDR3 is 15 residues. CDR3 loop: CASSQLSENNSPLHF. CDR3 DNA: TGTGCCAGCAGCCAATTATCAGAAAATAATTCACCCCTCCACTTT.

The rearrangement joins TRBV9 to TRBJ2-3; possible D gene TRBD2, 6 bases. This CDR3 spans 15 amino acids. Germline loops: CDR1 SGDLS, CDR2 YYNGEE. Between the trimmed V and J ends, which lost 1 base and 4 bases, there was a span of 13 bases. Here the CDR3 DNA reads TGTGCCAGCAGCGTATGGGCTAGCGCCTCAGATACGCAGTATTTT. It yields the protein CASSVWASASDTQYF.

As concerns this clone: This sample includes further DNA sequences coding for the same CDR3. The gene calls are TRBV6-4 and TRBJ2-3; 10 nucleotides align to TRBD2. The CDR3 spans 16 residues. The germline V gene encodes CDR1 MRHNA and CDR2 SNTAGT. After removal of 0 bases from V and 2 bases from J, the junction contained 2 bases not matched to a gene. This chain's CDR3 is CASSDSAGGPTDTQYF. DNA of the CDR3: TGTGCCAGCAGTGACTCAGCGGGGGGGCCCACAGATACGCAGTATTTT.

The J gene is TRBJ2-3, the V gene TRBV30; a weak D match, TRBD2 (6 bases). Germline CDR1 reads GTSNPN; CDR2 reads SVGIG (reference sequence). This CDR3 spans 14 amino acids. The V end was cut by 5 bases, the J end by 1 base, with 13 bases between. CDR3 protein: CAWGPASGTDTQYF. The CDR3 coding sequence is TGTGCCTGGGGTCCAGCTAGCGGCACAGATACGCAGTATTTT.

This clone has just one count. The chain joins TRBV28 to TRBJ2-7; a weak D match, TRBD2 (6 bases). CDR1 is MDHEN and CDR2 is SYDVKM in the germline V gene. The CDR3 consists of 14 residues. The ends were cut back, 3 bases at V and 2 bases at J, with 11 bases in the middle. The chain's CDR3 is CASSFGGTPYEQYV. The CDR3 nucleotides read TGTGCCAGCAGTTTTGGGGGGACCCCCTACGAGCAGTACGTC.

The V gene is TRBV28, the J gene TRBJ2-2, with D possibly being TRBD1 (6 bases). V was clipped by 5 bases and J by 5 bases, with 12 bases between them. Germline CDR1 MDHEN, CDR2 SYDVKM. The CDR3 has 14 amino acids. Here the CDR3 reads CASSRQVETGELFF. The CDR3 DNA reads TGTGCCAGCAGTCGACAGGTAGAAACCGGGGAGCTGTTTTTT.

V gene TRBV9 combines with J gene TRBJ2-5; D might be TRBD2 (5 bases). V was cut by 1 base and J by 2 bases, with 9 bases left in between. CDR3 length: 14 residues. Germline CDR1 SGDLS, CDR2 YYNGEE. The CDR3 is CASSVRSGQETQYF. The CDR3 coding sequence is TGTGCCAGCAGCGTACGGTCGGGGCAAGAGACCCAGTACTTC.

This sequence joins TRBV5-1 and TRBJ2-5; D may be TRBD2 (5 bases). Trimming shortened V by 6 bases and J by 5 bases, and 17 bases separated the two germline ends. Germline assignment: CDR1 SGHRS and CDR2 YFSETQ. This CDR3 is built from 14 residues. In DNA form, the CDR3 reads TGCGCCAGCACCCCAGCCGTGAGAGGGGAGACCCAGTACTTC. It codes for CASTPAVRGETQYF.